The clone carrying this T cell receptor beta chain turned up a few times. Its matching antigen is unknown. Germline V CDR1 and CDR2: MNHEY, SVGEGT. The CDR3 totals 14 residues. Trimming removed 0 bases from V and 2 bases from J, with 7 bases in between. The data belong to a study of early T cells in non-severe SARS-CoV-2 infection. Study background: The input, bulk RNA from unsorted whole blood, was sequenced, and chains were unpaired.

Study-level points and caveats: VDJdb matching, biased toward anti-spike CD8 responses, missed private and CD4 specificities.

Individual cDNA molecules received unique molecular identifiers. TCRdb recomputed calls from the 5' RACE reads with MiXCR, one row per CDR3 protein. The sample shows about 68,000 distinct CDR3 sequences, 11% of them seen only once. The sample consisted of whole blood. V is TRBV6-2 or TRBV6-3 and J is TRBJ2-5; D ambiguous. The receptor's source is an adult who was a healthcare worker with PCR-confirmed SARS-CoV-2 infection or an uninfected control (not recorded which). This chain's CDR3 is CASSYSPAQETQYF. CDR3 DNA sequence: TGTGCCAGCAGTTACTCCCCGGCTCAAGAGACCCAGTACTTC.